This TCR beta chain was documented in a study of early stage breast cancer tumors. CDR3 size: 15 residues. V was cut by 4 bases and J by 5 bases, with 17 bases left in between. Germline CDR1 SQVTM, CDR2 ANQGSEA. Libraries were prepared by immunoSEQ multiplex PCR; TCRdb keeps only in-frame clonotypes and omits some of them. The table includes tens of thousands of clones, roughly four fifths detected once. The sequencing sample was made of blood. This chain uses TRBV29-1 with TRBJ2-2; D gene uncertain. The TCR was taken from a person in their forties with breast cancer. CDR3 region: CSVVSGPQFTGELFF. The CDR3 DNA reads TGCAGCGTTGTGTCTGGACCGCAGTTTACCGGGGAGCTGTTTTTT.